This TCR beta chain was profiled in a study of blood T cell repertoires in COVID-19. V dropped 5 bases and J dropped 9 bases, with 14 bases sitting between them. Germline assignment: CDR1 SGHVS and CDR2 FQNEAQ. The CDR3 consists of 12 residues. Produced via immunoSEQ multiplex PCR; TCRdb's table is partial and in-frame only. The data contain about 160,000 clones, around four fifths of them singletons. Those enrolled, adults aged roughly 18 to 90 years, came from under 25 US areas. This chain uses TRBV7-8 with TRBJ2-7; D not resolved. Sequencing used PBMCs or T cells enriched from blood (not recorded which). The receptor was isolated from a woman between 45 and 60 years old who had recovered from COVID-19. The CDR3 sequence: CASSPRSNRQYF. As DNA, the CDR3 is TGTGCCAGCAGCCCCAGATCAAATCGGCAGTACTTC.